The rows below give T cell receptor beta chains drawn from one sample of a study of T-cell memory formation after mild COVID-19. TCRdb re-called the 5' RACE reads with MiXCR, one entry per CDR3 protein. Of about 350,000 distinct CDR3 sequences detected, about 13% appear once; the ten largest clones hold approximately 22%. Specimen: PBMCs or a T cell subset sorted from them (not recorded which). The receptors were gathered from a man younger than 35 who had mild COVID-19 (a few samples of this study predate the infection). Cell type and time point are not known. The CDR3 runs from the conserved cysteine through the conserved F or W. The order of the fields is V gene, CDR3 protein.

>TRBV5-1
CASSLALAGGRNEQFF
>TRBV30
CAWSDNTGELFF
>TRBV4-2
CASSPHPGTSGDEQFF
>TRBV12-3/TRBV12-4
CASGQGLVSGIQYF
>TRBV6-6
CASRVGVEELFF
>TRBV5-5
CASSSSTWTGRILNEQFF
>TRBV7-6
CASSAAAGTGAGELFF
>TRBV6-5
CASRSQRGVYLKQFF
>TRBV5-1
CASSLEQSPYEQYF
>TRBV29-1
CSGGYSYEQYF
>TRBV18
CASSPSGWRNSPLHF
>TRBV20-1
CSARGPGTAGRTDTQYF
>TRBV5-1
CASTPLGDGTEAFF
>TRBV24-1
CATNEEGDRGVFDYGYTF
>TRBV29-1
CSVEGRTTGELFF
>TRBV7-2
CASSLERFTGELFF
>TRBV5-1
CASSLDPGTGYETQYF